This T cell receptor (beta chain) was captured by sequencing in a study of molecular identifiers for immune sequencing clone quantification. Overall study: Naive CD8 RNA (around 20,000 or 100,000 cells) was divided into five aliquots, with four sequenced.

Regarding the study as a whole: Single-cell amounts of spiked Jurkat TCR RNA were reportedly detectable among roughly 950,000 naive cells.

Germline V gene lookup returns CDR1 SEHNR and CDR2 FQNEAQ (reference sequence). Trimming took off 0 bases at V and 9 bases at J, with 9 bases between the two ends. This CDR3 is 13 amino acids long. Via MiXCR, TCRdb re-called the PCR reads, giving one row per CDR3 protein. The sample has about 500,000 distinct CDR3 sequences, about a quarter seen once. This clonotype was seen only a few times. Its specificity is not known. Sequencing used naive CD8+ T cells from blood, with Jurkat cell RNA spiked in. Subset denoted: FACS-sorted CD8+CD4-CCR7+CD45RA+ naive T cells. This clonotype was obtained from a human donor in good health. Some libraries in this study had Jurkat cell RNA spiked in. This chain joins TRBV7-9 and TRBJ2-1; no firm D call. The CDR3 reads CASSLALGVEQFF. The CDR3 coding sequence is TGTGCCAGCAGCTTAGCGTTAGGCGTTGAGCAGTTCTTC. Filled out from reference TRBV7-9 and TRBJ2-1, the complete variable domain reads DTGVSQNPRHKITKRGQNVTFRCDPISEHNRLYWYRQTLGQGPEFLTYFQNEAQLEKSRLLSDRFSAERPKGSFSTLEIQRTEQGDSAMYLCASSLALGVEQFFGPGTRLTVL.